This TCR beta chain was identified during a study of shared clonotypes between healthy human individuals. Using immunoSEQ multiplex PCR, the repertoire was profiled, and TCRdb retains in-frame clones only, with some absent. The sample consists of 2,500,000 or so clones, around 90% of them appearing once. The CDR3 extends over 15 amino acids. V lost 7 bases, J lost 1 base, and 16 bases lay in between. In germline, CDR1 is MNHEY, CDR2 SVGAGI. The sequencing input was naive CD4+ T cells sorted from blood. Subset denoted: CD45RA+ positively selected. The receptor was isolated from a man aged 18 to 30 in good health. The J gene is TRBJ1-1, the V gene TRBV6-5, with D possibly TRBD1 on 5 matching bases. CDR3 protein: CASTDRGDRNTEAFF. The DNA of the CDR3 is TGTGCCAGCACTGACCGTGGTGACAGGAACACTGAAGCTTTCTTT.